The 29 T cell receptor beta chains presented below share a single source sample, sequenced in a study of breast tumors, draining lymph nodes, adjacent tissues. TCRdb reprocessed the multiplex PCR reads via MiXCR and lists one record per CDR3 protein. The table records some 49,000 distinct CDR3 sequences, around 23% of them present only once. The sequencing input was breast tumor tissue. Source of these receptors: a female donor with breast cancer. Some clones in this sample may be carry-over from other donors' samples.

This sequence joins TRBV20-1 and TRBJ1-1; D not resolved. With 5 bases removed from V and 0 bases from J, the gap between germline ends came to 10 bases. The germline V gene encodes CDR1 DFQATT and CDR2 SNEGSKA (reference sequence). The CDR3 sequence is 13 residues long. This chain's CDR3 is CSAQASMNTEAFF. CDR3 DNA: TGCAGTGCTCAGGCGTCCATGAACACTGAAGCTTTCTTT.

This clonotype was recorded a few times. The chain joins TRBV10-2 to TRBJ1-1, with a possible D match to TRBD1 (5 bases). The CDR3 is 15 amino acids. The germline gives CDR1 WSHSY, CDR2 SAAADI. Trimming left V 6 bases short and J 1 base short, with 15 bases between. The CDR3: CASRAFNTGNTEAFF. CDR3 nucleotides: TGCGCCAGCAGAGCCTTCAATACAGGGAACACTGAAGCTTTCTTT.

With regard to this clonotype: A read error may be the cause here, since a much bigger clone is one base away. This chain joins TRBV30 and TRBJ1-2, with D maybe TRBD1 (5 bases). Trimming removed 4 bases at V and 1 base at J, with 10 bases between. Germline V gene lookup returns CDR1 GTSNPN and CDR2 SVGIG (reference sequence). This CDR3 is 13 amino acids long. The CDR3 sequence is CAWIRGLNYGYTF. Here the CDR3 DNA reads TGTGCCTGGATACGGGGACTTAACTATGGCTACACCTTC.

This clonotype has ten or more counts. The J gene is TRBJ2-7, the V gene TRBV30, with unresolved D. V was cut by 2 bases and J by 4 bases, with 9 bases left in between. From germline, CDR1 is GTSNPN and CDR2 SVGIG (reference sequence). The CDR3 extends over 12 amino acids. CDR3 protein: CAWSSGSYEQYF. CDR3 in DNA: TGTGCCTGGAGTTCGGGTTCGTACGAGCAGTACTTC.

Many counts were recorded for this clonotype. The rearrangement joins TRBV6-6 to TRBJ2-3, with D perhaps matching TRBD1 (5 bases). The CDR3 is 18 amino acids. Germline loops: CDR1 MNHNY, CDR2 SVGAGI (reference sequence). V was shortened by 7 bases and J by 0 bases, with 23 bases between the two germline ends. This CDR3 reads CASTQPRRQPTSTDTQYF. Here the CDR3 DNA reads TGTGCCAGCACCCAACCAAGAAGACAGCCAACTAGCACAGATACGCAGTATTTT.

This clonotype was recorded many times. V and J are TRBV7-2 and TRBJ1-5, with D possibly matching TRBD1 (5 bases). CDR3 length: 15 residues. The ends were cut back, 5 bases at V and 4 bases at J, with 15 bases in the middle. Germline V gives CDR1 SGHTA, CDR2 FQGNSA. In DNA, the CDR3 is TGTGCCAGCAGCCCACAGCGGGGCTTAAATCAGCCCCAGCATTTT. It yields the protein CASSPQRGLNQPQHF. The variable domain in full, completed from reference TRBV7-2 and TRBJ1-5, reads GAGVSQSPSNKVTEKGKDVELRCDPISGHTALYWYRQSLGQGLEFLIYFQGNSAPDKSGLPSDRFSAERTGGSVSTLTIQRTQQEDSAVYLCASSPQRGLNQPQHFGDGTRLSIL.

This clonotype has just a few counts. The rearrangement links TRBV6-1 to TRBJ2-4; D gene uncertain. Germline values: CDR1 MNHNS, CDR2 SASEGT. V lost 7 bases to trimming and J lost 0 bases, with 7 bases between them. The CDR3 spans 13 residues. The CDR3 DNA sequence: TGTGCCAGCACCCCTATAGCCAAAAACATTCAGTACTTC. It specifies CASTPIAKNIQYF.

This rearrangement joins TRBV2 to TRBJ1-2; 10 nucleotides align to TRBD1. CDR1 is SNHLY and CDR2 is FYNNEI in the germline V gene. This CDR3 has 14 amino acids. After removal of 6 bases from V and 6 bases from J, the junction contained 7 bases not matched to a gene. The CDR3 protein is CASRMTGGWDGYTF. CDR3 nucleotide sequence: TGTGCCAGCAGGATGACAGGGGGCTGGGATGGCTACACCTTC.

This rearrangement joins TRBV10-1 to TRBJ2-1, with 10 positions matching TRBD2. CDR1 and CDR2 (germline): WNHNN, SYGVQD (reference sequence). The length of the CDR3 is 14 residues. V shed 6 bases, J shed 8 bases, and the junction held 7 bases outside the gene matches. The CDR3 DNA sequence: TGCGCCAGCAGCAGCAGCGGGGGGGCCGATGAGCAGTTCTTC. The encoded protein is CASSSSGGADEQFF.

The chain employs TRBV5-1 and TRBJ1-5, with 8 bases that match TRBD1. This CDR3 region has 15 residues. The germline gives CDR1 SGHRS, CDR2 YFSETQ. With 4 bases clipped from V and 3 bases from J, the junction kept 6 bases outside the gene matches. The CDR3 DNA is TGCGCCAGCAGCAAGGGGACAGGAATCAATCAGCCCCAGCATTTT. Translating it yields CASSKGTGINQPQHF.

This clonotype was counted at least ten times. The chain has TRBV2 and TRBJ1-2; no reliable D call. CDR3 length equals 12 residues. Per the germline V gene, CDR1 is SNHLY and CDR2 is FYNNEI. Trimming took 6 bases from V and 2 from J, leaving 7 bases between them. The CDR3 DNA follows: TGTGCCAGCAGGGCGGTCAACTATGGCTACACCTTC. Amino acid sequence: CASRAVNYGYTF.

The table lists this clonotype with many counts. J is TRBJ2-1 and V is TRBV30; TRBD1 agrees at 9 bases. Germline CDR1 GTSNPN, CDR2 SVGIG (reference sequence). This CDR3 region has 13 residues. Here the CDR3 DNA reads TGTGCTAGACAGGGGGTTTCCTACAATGAGCAGTTCTTC. Translation gives CARQGVSYNEQFF.

As to this clonotype: A read error is likely, as this CDR3 ends without the conserved phenylalanine or tryptophan. V usage is TRBV27 and J usage is TRBJ2-7, with 8 bases lining up with TRBD1. The CDR3 covers 14 residues. Unmatched junction bases numbered 10, after V lost 6 bases and J lost 6 bases. Germline V CDR1 and CDR2: MNHEY, SMNVEV (reference sequence). CDR3 sequence (DNA): TGTGCCAGCAGGAAGGCCGGGACAGGTGGCGAGCAGTACCTC. It specifies CASRKAGTGGEQYL.

This clonotype was counted only a few times. This chain joins TRBV28 and TRBJ1-5; D possibly corresponds to TRBD1 (5 bases). V was clipped by 3 bases and J by 5 bases, with 11 bases between them. The CDR3 is made up of 14 amino acids. Germline CDR1 MDHEN, CDR2 SYDVKM. CDR3 residues: CASSFVQGYQPQHF. The CDR3 DNA reads as TGTGCCAGCAGTTTTGTCCAGGGATATCAGCCCCAGCATTTT.

This clonotype was seen many times. The chain has TRBV6-6 and TRBJ2-2; D might be TRBD2 (7 bases). The CDR3 is 17 amino acids. In germline, CDR1 is MNHNY, CDR2 SVGAGI (reference sequence). V lost 0 bases and J 1 base, leaving 12 bases between the germline ends. CDR3 nucleotide sequence: TGTGCCAGCAGTTACTCGGGAGGGGGACTGAACACCGGGGAGCTGTTTTTT. It specifies CASSYSGGGLNTGELFF.

This clonotype was recorded many times. The CDR3 DNA reads TGTGCCAGCAGTTACTCGCCCGGGACACCCTACAATGAGCAGTTCTTC. It encodes CASSYSPGTPYNEQFF. This rearrangement joins TRBV6-5 to TRBJ2-1, with a weak D call TRBD1 (6 bases). V was shortened by 0 bases and J by 2 bases, with 11 bases between the two germline ends. The V gene's germline CDR1 is MNHEY and CDR2 SVGAGI. This CDR3 region has 16 residues.

There are a few counts of this clonotype. A much larger clone lies one base from this, so it may be a read error. J is TRBJ1-6 and V is TRBV3-1; D gene uncertain. Germline-derived CDR1 and CDR2 are LGHDT and YNNKEL (reference sequence). Trimming took off 3 bases at V and 10 bases at J, with 10 bases between the two ends. The CDR3 runs to 13 residues. The chain's CDR3 is CASSQGRRSPLHF. The CDR3 coding sequence is TGTGCCAGCAGCCAGGGGAGGAGATCACCCCTCCACTTT.

A few counts support this clonotype. The rearrangement joins TRBV19 to TRBJ2-3, with D maybe TRBD2 (6 bases). Germline CDR1 reads LNHDA; CDR2 reads SQIVND (reference sequence). V was trimmed by 5 bases and J by 2 bases, leaving 14 bases between them. The CDR3 is 15 residues long. CDR3: CASSPSPGDTDTQYF. CDR3 in DNA: TGTGCCAGTAGTCCCTCGCCGGGGGACACAGATACGCAGTATTTT. Full variable domain (remainder filled in from reference TRBV19 and TRBJ2-3): DGGITQSPKYLFRKEGQNVTLSCEQNLNHDAMYWYRQDPGQGLRLIYYSQIVNDFQKGDIAEGYSVSREKKESFPLTVTSAQKNPTAFYLCASSPSPGDTDTQYFGPGTRLTVL.

This clonotype was seen at least ten times. The rearrangement links TRBV6-1 to TRBJ2-3; 7 bases align to TRBD2. This CDR3 region has 15 residues. V was clipped by 6 bases and J by 1 base; unmatched bases: 7. Germline V gene data show CDR1 as MNHNS and CDR2 as SASEGT. CDR3 amino acids: CASRQGAGGTDTQYF. CDR3 nucleotide sequence: TGTGCCAGCAGGCAAGGGGCGGGAGGCACAGATACGCAGTATTTT.

At least ten counts were recorded for this clonotype. V and J are TRBV6-1 and TRBJ2-7; the D gene is possibly TRBD1 (6 bases). This CDR3 has 13 residues. Germline V gene sequence: CDR1 MNHNS, CDR2 SASEGT. V was pared by 5 bases and J by 7 bases, with 15 bases between. The DNA of the CDR3 is TGTGCCAGCAGTCAAACAGGGTCCCAGGAGCAGTACTTC. Its translation: CASSQTGSQEQYF.

This clonotype has ten or more counts. The rearrangement uses TRBV11-2 and TRBJ2-1; D unresolved. Germline CDR1 reads SGHAT; CDR2 reads FQNNGV. Trimming left V 6 bases short and J 9 bases short, with 9 bases between. This CDR3 comprises 11 residues. The CDR3 nucleotides read TGTGCCAGCAGACAAGTGGTTGAGCAGTTCTTC. It translates to CASRQVVEQFF.

This sequence joins TRBV27 and TRBJ1-5, with D perhaps TRBD1 (5 bases). V gave up 2 bases and J gave up 6 bases, with 11 bases separating them. Germline assignment: CDR1 MNHEY and CDR2 SMNVEV (reference sequence). The CDR3 has 14 residues. CDR3 in DNA: TGTGCCAGCAGTTTACTGGGGGGGGGTCAGCCCCAGCATTTT. Translating it yields CASSLLGGGQPQHF.

This clonotype was seen a handful of times. The junction departs from the called germline gene at one end, perhaps through a read error. This rearrangement joins TRBV5-8 to TRBJ2-7; TRBD2 might be the D (5 bases). Germline V gene lookup returns CDR1 SGHTS and CDR2 YDEGEE. The CDR3 has 13 amino acids. The CDR3 protein is CASSYWETYGQYF. The CDR3 DNA follows: TGTGCCAGCAGCTACTGGGAGACCTACGGGCAGTACTTC.

This clonotype was picked up many times. The chain links TRBV7-9 to TRBJ2-3; D not certain. Germline V gives CDR1 SEHNR, CDR2 FQNEAQ (reference sequence). V was clipped by 5 bases and J by 4 bases, with 7 bases between them. The CDR3 covers 12 residues. The CDR3 protein is CASSLRPDTQYF. The CDR3, as DNA: TGTGCCAGCAGCCTCCGCCCAGATACGCAGTATTTT.

Concerning this clonotype itself: One base away lies a much larger clone, so this may be a sequencing read error. Since the CDR3 does not end with the conserved phenylalanine or tryptophan, this likely comes from a read error. V gene TRBV6-2 or TRBV6-3 combines with J gene TRBJ1-5; D not certain. The CDR3 runs 12 residues. Looked up from germline, CDR1 is MNHEY and CDR2 is SVGEGT. V shed 4 bases and J shed 6 bases, with 7 bases lying between them. DNA for the CDR3: TGTGCCAGCAGTTTTTGGGGTCAGCCCCAGCATCTT. Encoded protein: CASSFWGQPQHL.

V usage is TRBV20-1 and J usage is TRBJ2-7; D is uncertain. Looked up from germline, CDR1 is DFQATT and CDR2 is SNEGSKA (reference sequence). Trimming stripped 3 bases from V and 2 bases from J, with 11 bases between. The CDR3 totals 13 residues. The CDR3, as DNA: TGCAGTGCTAGGTTTCGGTTCCCCTACGAGCAGTACTTC. Protein: CSARFRFPYEQYF.

This clonotype was recorded at least ten times. V gene TRBV20-1 combines with J gene TRBJ2-7; tentatively, D is TRBD2 (6 bases). Germline V gene lookup returns CDR1 DFQATT and CDR2 SNEGSKA (reference sequence). The ends were cut back, 0 bases at V and 3 bases at J, with 12 bases in the middle. This CDR3 spans 14 amino acids. CDR3 sequence (DNA): TGCAGTGCTAGAGATACGCGGGGCAACTACGAGCAGTACTTC. It yields the protein CSARDTRGNYEQYF.

This clonotype was counted only a few times. The gene calls are TRBV6-1 and TRBJ2-2; D call uncertain. Germline lookup yields CDR1 MNHNS and CDR2 SASEGT. V lost 6 bases to trimming and J lost 6 bases, with 5 bases between them. The CDR3 totals 11 residues. In DNA, the CDR3 is TGTGCCAGCAGGGTGGCCGGGGAGCTGTTTTTT. This sequence encodes CASRVAGELFF.

The table lists this clonotype with many counts. The chain has TRBV2 and TRBJ1-6; 9 nucleotides match TRBD1. Germline CDR1 reads SNHLY; CDR2 reads FYNNEI. V shed 6 bases and J 7 bases; nucleotides not matched to a gene: 10. The length of the CDR3 is 16 residues. The CDR3, as DNA: TGTGCCAGCAGCCGACAAGGACAGGGGTTAAATTCACCCCTCCACTTT. As protein: CASSRQGQGLNSPLHF.